This TCR beta chain stems from a study of T cell responses to AZD1222 COVID-19 vaccine. CDR1 and CDR2 from the germline V gene are MNHEY and SVGAGI. This CDR3 contains 14 residues. The protocol was immunoSEQ multiplex PCR, while the TCRdb copy is restricted to in-frame clones and leaves out a portion. The table records about 180,000 clones, 88% of them present only once. A remark on this clone: Compared with germline, one end of the junction differs, possibly owing to a read error.

The receptor comes from an adult in good health. V and J are TRBV6-5 and TRBJ2-2; 7 nucleotides align to TRBD1. This specimen consisted of peripheral blood, obtained on day 0 of AZD1222 vaccination. CDR3 residues: CAGSSGGNTGELFF. Here the CDR3 DNA reads TGTGCCGGCAGTTCAGGGGGGAACACCGGGGAGCTGTTTTTT.